Detailed here is one T cell receptor (beta chain). Its antigen is not known. Clones were sequenced by immunoSEQ multiplex PCR, and TCRdb holds only the in-frame ones, with some missing. The data contain tens of thousands of clones, 80% to 95% of them singletons. The data are from a study of OX40 agonist ivuxolimab in advanced cancers. Study information: It was ivuxolimab, an agonistic anti-OX40 (CD134) antibody, that patients were treated with. Participants could have had prior anti-PD-1, anti-PD-L1 or anti-CTLA-4 therapy, and 40% had some. Cancers in dose escalation were hepatocellular, melanoma, renal cell and head and neck. Overall study results and limits: Relative to CD4+ cells, CD8+ T cells on average had more expanded clones.

The V gene end was trimmed by 3 bases and the J gene end by 4 bases; junction bases not matched to a gene: 5. The CDR3 covers 15 residues. Germline CDR1 is ENHRY and CDR2 is SYGVKD. The sequence was obtained from an adult with an advanced solid tumor such as melanoma, head and neck, liver or kidney cancer. The rearrangement links TRBV10-3 to TRBJ2-4, with 8 bases that match TRBD2. The sample in question was CD4+ or CD8+ T cells sorted from blood, obtained in a trial of the OX40 agonist ivuxolimab. The CDR3 region is CAISDIAGMKNIQYF. The CDR3 DNA reads as TGTGCCATCAGTGATATAGCGGGGATGAAAAACATTCAGTACTTC.